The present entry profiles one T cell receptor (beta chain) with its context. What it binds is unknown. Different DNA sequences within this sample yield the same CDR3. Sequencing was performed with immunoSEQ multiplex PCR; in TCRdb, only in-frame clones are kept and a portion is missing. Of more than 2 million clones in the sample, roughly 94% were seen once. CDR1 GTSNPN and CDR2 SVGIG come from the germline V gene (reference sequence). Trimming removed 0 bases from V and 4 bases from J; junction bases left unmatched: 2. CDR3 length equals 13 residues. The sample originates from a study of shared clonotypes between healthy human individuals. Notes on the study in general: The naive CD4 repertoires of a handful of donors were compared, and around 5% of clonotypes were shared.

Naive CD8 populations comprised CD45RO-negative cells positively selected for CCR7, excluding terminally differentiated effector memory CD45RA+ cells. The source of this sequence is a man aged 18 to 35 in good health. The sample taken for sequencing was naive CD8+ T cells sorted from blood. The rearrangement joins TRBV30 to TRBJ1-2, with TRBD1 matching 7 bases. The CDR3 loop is CAWSVGGGYGYTF. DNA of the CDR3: TGTGCCTGGAGTGTAGGGGGCGGCTATGGCTACACCTTC.